This TCR beta chain is drawn from a study of identical twins. TCRdb passed the 5' RACE reads through MiXCR, listing each CDR3 protein once. The data hold just over 500,000 distinct CDR3 sequences, with less than 25% observed a single time. As regards this clonotype: Its antigen remains unknown.

The study's findings and limits: Within cord blood, abundant beta clonotypes carried fewer insertions, but memory repertoires showed no such trend.

The same data also contributed to another study, on T cells expressing NK-cell markers. As reported in that work: These same clonotypes (in four donors) also led the CD3+CD56-NKG2C+ fraction.

The sequenced material came from CD4+ T cells sorted from blood. The receptor was isolated from a woman in her late teens or twenties in good health.

This chain's CDR3 is CASTAQAEYGYTF. The CDR3, as DNA: TGTGCCAGCACCGCTCAGGCAGAATATGGCTACACCTTC. The rearrangement joins TRBV12-3 or TRBV12-4 to TRBJ1-2; D gene ambiguous. V lost 7 bases and J lost 5, with 14 bases in between. The CDR3 contains 13 residues.